This T cell receptor beta chain stems from a study of follicular helper T cells after annual influenza vaccination. Note on this clone: Its antigen remains unidentified.

General study points: Successive annual vaccinations recalled a recurrent oligoclonal ICOS+CD38+ cTfh response with influenza-specific clonotypes. Only roughly 10-23% of analyzed cells yielded productive TCRB sequences.

Time point meaning: 2015-2016 season, pre-vaccination. ICOS+CD38+ and ICOS-CD38- fractions were sorted from non-naive CD4+CXCR5+PD-1+ cells. Germline lookup yields CDR1 SGHRS and CDR2 YFSETQ. This CDR3 has 15 residues. Trimming took off 4 bases at V and 5 bases at J, with 15 bases between the two ends. Data came from immunoSEQ multiplex PCR; TCRdb stores just in-frame clones and leaves some out. This table holds 9,500 to 15,000 clones, 80% found once. This chain uses TRBV5-1 with TRBJ2-2; D call uncertain. The source of this sequence is an adult who received the influenza vaccine. The sequencing used CXCR5+ CD38- circulating T follicular helper cells from blood, collected on the day of influenza vaccination. This sample's subset: circulating Tfh, non-naive CD4+CXCR5+PD-1+ (ICOS+CD38+ or ICOS-CD38-). The CDR3 sequence is CASSPKVGRTGELFF. In nucleotides, the CDR3 is TGCGCCAGCAGCCCGAAGGTGGGTCGGACCGGGGAGCTGTTTTTT. The full variable domain, with the rest looked up from reference TRBV5-1 and TRBJ2-2, is KAGVTQTPRYLIKTRGQQVTLSCSPISGHRSVSWYQQTPGQGLQFLFEYFSETQRNKGNFPGRFSGRQFSNSRSEMNVSTLELGDSALYLCASSPKVGRTGELFFGEGSRLTVL.